This is a list of T cell receptor beta chains from one sample in a study of T cell responses to AZD1222 COVID-19 vaccine. Sequenced by immunoSEQ multiplex PCR; TCRdb stores in-frame clones only, minus some. The sample consists of 120,000 or so clones, roughly 90% of them appearing once. The sequencing used peripheral blood, collected on day 0 of AZD1222 vaccination. The origin of the receptors is an adult in good health. Each CDR3 is given with its conserved first and last residue. The D gene is left open where the match is weak. Clone size, where shown, is once, few, many, or a class for clones that have expanded.

>15|.|.|TRBV19|TRBJ2-3
CASSKRRGGTDTQYF
TGTGCCAGTAGTAAGCGCAGGGGAGGCACAGATACGCAGTATTTT
>14|.|.|TRBV3-1/TRBV3-2|TRBJ2-4
CASSYGLAKNIQYF
TGTGCCAGCAGCTATGGACTAGCCAAAAACATTCAGTACTTC
>14|.|.|TRBV27|TRBJ2-5
CASSLSRDSETQYF
TGTGCCAGCAGTTTATCCCGTGACTCGGAGACCCAGTACTTC
>13|.|.|TRBV10-1|TRBJ1-2
CASRTRTDYGYTF
TGCGCCAGCAGGACGAGGACAGACTATGGCTACACCTTC
>15|once|.|TRBV6-5|TRBJ2-7
CASSSSGGGSYEQYF
TGTGCCAGCAGTTCCTCCGGTGGCGGCTCCTACGAGCAGTACTTC
>17|once|TRBD2|TRBV11-2|TRBJ2-7
CASSPLVTSGISYEQYF
TGTGCCAGCAGCCCTTTGGTAACTAGCGGGATTTCCTACGAGCAGTACTTC
>11|once|.|TRBV29-1|TRBJ1-2
CSVVTGYGYTF
TGCAGCGTTGTGACAGGTTATGGCTACACCTTC
>13|.|.|TRBV18|TRBJ1-2
CASSPKEDYGYTF
TGTGCCAGCTCACCAAAGGAGGACTATGGCTACACCTTC
>15|.|TRBD1|TRBV15|TRBJ1-6
CATSRGGTGQSPLHF
TGTGCCACCAGCAGAGGGGGGACAGGGCAATCACCCCTCCACTTT
>15|.|.|TRBV6-5|TRBJ1-3
CASRFTAGAGNTIYF
TGTGCCAGCAGGTTCACCGCGGGCGCTGGAAACACCATATATTTT
>11|.|.|TRBV6-1|TRBJ2-7
CASSEGRGQYF
TGTGCCAGCAGTGAGGGGAGAGGGCAGTACTTC
>12|.|TRBD1|TRBV4-1|TRBJ1-1
CASSLRQGEAFF
TGCGCCAGCAGCCTCAGACAGGGTGAAGCTTTCTTT
>14|.|TRBD1|TRBV5-1|TRBJ1-1
CASSQQGAYTEAFF
TGCGCCAGCAGTCAACAGGGGGCGTACACTGAAGCTTTCTTT
>13|.|.|TRBV30|TRBJ1-1
CAWDQGGKTEAFF
TGTGCCTGGGACCAGGGTGGGAAGACTGAAGCTTTCTTT
>19|.|TRBD1|TRBV4-1|TRBJ1-1
CASSPPIVRDRGFHPEAFF
TGCGCCAGCAGCCCGCCTATTGTCCGGGACAGGGGATTTCACCCTGAAGCTTTCTTT
>14|.|.|TRBV6-5|TRBJ2-7
CASRRGRGFYEQYF
TGTGCCAGCAGGCGAGGGCGTGGTTTCTACGAGCAGTACTTC
>17|.|TRBD2|TRBV11-2|TRBJ2-1
CASSPGTSGEKYNEQFF
TGTGCCAGCAGCCCCGGGACTAGCGGAGAGAAGTACAATGAGCAGTTCTTC
>18|.|TRBD2|TRBV11-2|TRBJ2-5
CASSLALTSGRALQTQYF
TGTGCCAGCAGCTTAGCCCTCACTAGCGGGAGGGCCCTCCAGACCCAGTACTTC
>16|.|.|TRBV18|TRBJ2-5
CASSPSMTAEQETQYF
TGTGCCAGCTCACCATCAATGACGGCAGAACAAGAGACCCAGTACTTC
>13|.|.|TRBV7-9|TRBJ1-2
CASSLVTEDGYTF
TGTGCCAGCAGCTTAGTGACTGAAGATGGCTACACCTTC
>14|.|.|TRBV6-1|TRBJ1-5
CASSELASNQPQHF
TGTGCCAGCAGTGAATTGGCAAGCAATCAGCCCCAGCATTTT
>14|.|TRBD1|TRBV29-1|TRBJ2-1
CSVETGARSNEQFF
TGCAGCGTAGAGACAGGGGCCCGTTCCAATGAGCAGTTCTTC
>14|.|.|TRBV2|TRBJ2-3
CASSDSSRTDTQYF
TGTGCCAGCAGTGACAGTTCTCGCACAGATACGCAGTATTTT
>13|.|.|TRBV6-5|TRBJ1-6
CASRQGHNSPLHF
TGTGCCAGCAGGCAGGGACATAATTCACCCCTCCACTTT
>15|few|.|TRBV5-1|TRBJ2-7
CASSSQTGRSYEQYF
TGCGCCAGCAGCTCCCAGACAGGGAGGTCCTACGAGCAGTACTTC
>16|.|TRBD2|TRBV10-1|TRBJ2-1
CASSLGLAGAPREQFF
TGCGCCAGCAGCTTAGGACTAGCGGGAGCACCCCGAGAGCAGTTCTTC
>11|.|.|TRBV20-1|TRBJ1-4
CSATTNEKLFF
TGCAGTGCTACAACTAATGAAAAACTGTTTTTT
>16|.|.|TRBV4-1|TRBJ1-1
CASSQDPADVSTEAFF
TGCGCCAGCAGCCAAGACCCAGCCGATGTCAGCACTGAAGCTTTCTTT
>13|.|TRBD1|TRBV20-1|TRBJ1-2
CSASPDRASGYTF
TGCAGTGCTAGTCCCGACAGGGCCAGTGGCTACACCTTC
>14|.|.|TRBV4-1|TRBJ2-2
CASSQDPGTGELFF
TGCGCCAGCAGCCAAGATCCAGGGACCGGGGAGCTGTTTTTT
>14|once|.|TRBV5-5|TRBJ1-5
CASSLASSNQPQHF
TGTGCCAGCAGCTTGGCCAGTAGCAATCAGCCCCAGCATTTT
>15|.|.|TRBV27|TRBJ1-1
CASRKGTNMNTEAFF
TGTGCCAGCAGAAAAGGGACGAACATGAACACTGAAGCTTTCTTT
>17|.|TRBD2|TRBV3-1/TRBV3-2|TRBJ2-3
CASSQYGGDPLTDTQYF
TGTGCCAGCAGCCAATATGGGGGGGACCCTCTCACAGATACGCAGTATTTT
>13|.|.|TRBV7-9|TRBJ1-1
CASSLNSVERAFF
TGTGCCAGCAGCCTGAACAGTGTCGAAAGAGCTTTCTTT
>11|once|.|TRBV20-1|TRBJ2-7
CSALRSYEQYF
TGCAGTGCCCTACGATCGTACGAGCAGTACTTC
>13|.|.|TRBV6-5|TRBJ1-1
CASISGRYTEAFF
TGTGCCAGCATCTCGGGACGGTACACTGAAGCTTTCTTT
>15|.|TRBD1|TRBV6-6|TRBJ1-2
CASRLRTGANYGYTF
TGTGCCAGCAGATTACGGACAGGAGCTAACTATGGCTACACCTTC
>16|.|.|TRBV4-1|TRBJ2-1
CASSHPLASLYNEQFF
TGCGCCAGCAGCCATCCCTTGGCGTCTCTCTACAATGAGCAGTTCTTC
>13|.|TRBD1|TRBV11-2|TRBJ2-7
CASSRDRRNEQYF
TGTGCCAGCAGCCGGGACAGAAGGAACGAGCAGTACTTC
>15|.|.|TRBV9|TRBJ1-2
CASSVVSGGGYGYTF
TGTGCCAGCAGCGTAGTGTCTGGAGGGGGGTATGGCTACACCTTC
>13|few|.|TRBV7-2|TRBJ1-1
CASTLSTNTEAFF
TGTGCCAGCACCCTATCCACGAACACTGAAGCTTTCTTT